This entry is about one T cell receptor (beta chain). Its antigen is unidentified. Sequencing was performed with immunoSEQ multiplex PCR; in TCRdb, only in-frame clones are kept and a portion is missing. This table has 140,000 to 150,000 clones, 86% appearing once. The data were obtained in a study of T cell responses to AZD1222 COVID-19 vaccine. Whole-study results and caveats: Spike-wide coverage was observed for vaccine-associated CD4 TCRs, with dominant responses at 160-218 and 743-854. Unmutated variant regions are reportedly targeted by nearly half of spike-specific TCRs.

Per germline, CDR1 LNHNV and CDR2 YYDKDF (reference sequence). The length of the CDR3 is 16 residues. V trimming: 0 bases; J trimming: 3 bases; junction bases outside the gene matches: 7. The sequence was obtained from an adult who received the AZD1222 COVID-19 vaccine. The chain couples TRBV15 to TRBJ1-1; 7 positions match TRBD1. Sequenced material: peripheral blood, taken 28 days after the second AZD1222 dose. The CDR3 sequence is CATSRDPRGRDTEAFF. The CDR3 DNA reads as TGTGCCACCAGCAGAGATCCTAGGGGGCGTGACACTGAAGCTTTCTTT.